This T cell receptor (beta chain) was identified in a study of Ad26.COV2.S vaccination and SARS-CoV-2 variants (dated by TCRdb to about 2021). Looking at the study overall: Donors in the vaccine arm were drawn from COV1001, a phase I-IIa trial of Ad26.COV2.S in healthy adults that was multicentre, randomized, double-blind and placebo-controlled. Participants in the trial were split at random into five groups of five each, receiving low-dose or high-dose Ad26.COV2.S once or twice, or else placebo on both occasions. TCRbeta repertoire sequencing was used to assess the specificity and breadth of SARS-CoV-2-reactive T cell receptors after Ad26.COV2.S vaccination. Ad26.COV2.S was administered intramuscularly at a dose of 5x10^10 or 1x10^11 viral particles, either as one shot or as two shots given 56 days apart. Blinding of investigators to trial group allocation was maintained during experiments and outcome assessment. The TCR-sequenced set comprised approximately 30 samples: around 20 Ad26.COV2.S vaccine recipients, 5 placebo recipients and 8 SARS-CoV-2 convalescent individuals. Overall study results and their limits: Vaccine and placebo recipients had comparable non-spike TCR breadth, which fits with the vaccine containing only spike. Comparing responses between vaccine doses or regimens was not something the study was powered to do. According to the authors, total T cell responses may have been underestimated by the TCR breadth and depth analyses. Substantial breadth of spike-specific CD8+ and CD4+ T cell responses was reported after vaccination. Compared with placebo recipients, Ad26.COV2.S recipients showed higher spike-specific TCR breadth (P = 0.0014).

V is cut by 0 bases and J by 0 bases, and the space between the germline ends is 11 bases. From the cysteine through the phenylalanine, the CDR3 covers 16 amino acids. Left in the record is the CDR3 DNA by itself, 48 bases read in frame from the first base. The germline V gene sets CDR1 to SGHRS and CDR2 to YFSETQ. About this clone: Its antigen remains undetermined. The sample holds no much larger clone one base away, and base qualities are not on file.

Read against the paper, the sample's treatment or condition label means: about 20 received Ad26.COV2.S at low or high dose, single or two shots; about 5 received placebo; per-sample allocation not given. Repertoires of vaccine and placebo recipients were sequenced from samples collected on day 63 after the first injection. Between 29 July and 7 August 2020, Cohort 1b enrolled around 24 adults aged 18-55 years at one site in Boston, USA. As a vaccine, Ad26.COV2.S was a replication-incompetent adenovirus type 26 vector that expressed a prefusion-stabilized SARS-CoV-2 spike protein derived from the original Wuhan strain. The immunoSEQ Assay was the method used to sequence TCRbeta CDR3 regions. After extraction, genomic DNA underwent amplification by bias-controlled multiplex PCR, followed by high-throughput sequencing. Processing in the source paper ran as follows. To quantify the absolute abundance of each unique TCRbeta CDR3 region, sequences were collapsed and filtered. Usable DNA was measured by amplifying reference genes present in all nucleated cells, and TCRbeta template counts were normalized to that usable DNA to estimate T cell fraction. Repertoire TCRs were annotated as SARS-CoV-2-specific by exact matching of V gene, CDR3 amino acid sequence and J gene to a known reactive TCR set. The reference SARS-CoV-2 TCR set came from MIRA and was filtered for enrichment in COVID-19-positive ImmuneCODE repertoires, removing public or cross-reactive TCRs. Drawing on the MIRA antigens, annotated TCRs were analysed further at the level of specific ORF or position within ORF. Depth was the summed frequency of annotated unique rearrangements, while breadth was defined as annotated unique rearrangements over total unique productive rearrangements. Two-sided Wilcoxon rank-sum tests were used to compare TCR breadth between groups. The clones in this table, taken by TCRdb from immuneACCESS, are in-frame only. Not every clone is retained; where verified, under half of the shortfall comes from an unresolved V gene, and the cause of the rest is unknown. V and J calls and clone size are those listed in that table; D and trimming were worked out from the DNA. The table for this sample lists about 350,000 clones; less than 90% of them were counted only once. Jointly, the top ten make up 5.5% to 7% of the sample.

The sequence came from a person between 18 and 60 years old who received the Ad26.COV2.S COVID-19 vaccine or a placebo. Rearrangement joined TRBV5-1 to TRBJ2-3; the D gene lacks a confident call. Sequencing used peripheral blood, obtained in a trial of Ad26.COV2.S vaccine versus placebo. The CDR3 protein is CASSLGGRPSTDTQYF. The nucleotide sequence is given as TGCGCCAGCAGCTTGGGAGGTCGGCCGAGCACAGATACGCAGTATTTT. Joined to the reference TRBV5-1 and TRBJ2-3 proteins, this CDR3 gives the full variable domain: KAGVTQTPRYLIKTRGQQVTLSCSPISGHRSVSWYQQTPGQGLQFLFEYFSETQRNKGNFPGRFSGRQFSNSRSEMNVSTLELGDSALYLCASSLGGRPSTDTQYFGPGTRLTVL.